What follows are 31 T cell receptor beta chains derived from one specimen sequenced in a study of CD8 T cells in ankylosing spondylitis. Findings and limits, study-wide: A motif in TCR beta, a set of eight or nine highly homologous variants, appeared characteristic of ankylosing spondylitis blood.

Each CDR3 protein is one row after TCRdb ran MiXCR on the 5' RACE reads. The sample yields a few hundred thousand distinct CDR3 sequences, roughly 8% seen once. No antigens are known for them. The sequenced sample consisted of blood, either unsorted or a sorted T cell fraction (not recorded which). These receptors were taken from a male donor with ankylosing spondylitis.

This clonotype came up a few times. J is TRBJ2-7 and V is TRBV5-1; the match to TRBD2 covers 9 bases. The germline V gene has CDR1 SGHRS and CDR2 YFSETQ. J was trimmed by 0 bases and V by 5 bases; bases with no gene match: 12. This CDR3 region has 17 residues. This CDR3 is CASRTTLAGAGSYEQYF. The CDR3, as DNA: TGCGCCAGCAGGACGACCTTAGCGGGAGCCGGCTCCTACGAGCAGTACTTC. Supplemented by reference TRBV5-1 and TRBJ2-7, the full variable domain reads KAGVTQTPRYLIKTRGQQVTLSCSPISGHRSVSWYQQTPGQGLQFLFEYFSETQRNKGNFPGRFSGRQFSNSRSEMNVSTLELGDSALYLCASRTTLAGAGSYEQYFGPGTRLTVT.

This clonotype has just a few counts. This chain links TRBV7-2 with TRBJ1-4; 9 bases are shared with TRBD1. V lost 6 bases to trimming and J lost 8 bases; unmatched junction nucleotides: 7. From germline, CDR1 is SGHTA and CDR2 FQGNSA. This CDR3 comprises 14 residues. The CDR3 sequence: CASSFTGGQEKLFF. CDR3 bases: TGTGCCAGCAGTTTCACAGGGGGCCAGGAAAAACTGTTTTTT.

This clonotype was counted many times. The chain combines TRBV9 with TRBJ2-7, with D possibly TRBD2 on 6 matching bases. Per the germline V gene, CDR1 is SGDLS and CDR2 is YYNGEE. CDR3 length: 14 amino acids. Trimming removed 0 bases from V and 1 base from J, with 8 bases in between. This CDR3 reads CASSVGSGSYEQYF. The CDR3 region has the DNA TGTGCCAGCAGCGTAGGTAGCGGATCCTACGAGCAGTACTTC.

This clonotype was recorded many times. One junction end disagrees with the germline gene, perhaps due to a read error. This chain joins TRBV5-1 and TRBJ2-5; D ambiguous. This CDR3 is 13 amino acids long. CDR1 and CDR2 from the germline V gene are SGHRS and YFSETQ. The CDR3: CASSLGLQETQYF. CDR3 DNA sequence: TGTGCCAGCAGCTTAGGGCTTCAAGAGACCCAGTACTTC.

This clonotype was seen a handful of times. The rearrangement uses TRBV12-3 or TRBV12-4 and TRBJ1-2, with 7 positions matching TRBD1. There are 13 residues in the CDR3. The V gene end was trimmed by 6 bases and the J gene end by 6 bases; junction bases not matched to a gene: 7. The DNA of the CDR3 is TGTGCCAGCAGGCCAGACAGGGCGGATGGCTACACCTTC. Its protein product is CASRPDRADGYTF.

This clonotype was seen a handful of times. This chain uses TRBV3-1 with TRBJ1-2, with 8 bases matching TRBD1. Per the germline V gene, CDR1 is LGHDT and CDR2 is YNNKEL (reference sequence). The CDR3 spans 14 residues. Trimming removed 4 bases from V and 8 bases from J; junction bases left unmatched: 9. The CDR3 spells CASSRNTRGLGYTF. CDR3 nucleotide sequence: TGTGCCAGCAGCCGGAATACCAGGGGGCTAGGCTACACCTTC.

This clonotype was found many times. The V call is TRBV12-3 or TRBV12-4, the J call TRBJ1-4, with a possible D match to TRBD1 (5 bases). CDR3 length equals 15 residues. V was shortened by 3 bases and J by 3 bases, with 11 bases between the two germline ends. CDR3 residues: CASSLVARANEKLFF. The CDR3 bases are TGTGCCAGCAGTTTGGTCGCCAGGGCTAATGAAAAACTGTTTTTT.

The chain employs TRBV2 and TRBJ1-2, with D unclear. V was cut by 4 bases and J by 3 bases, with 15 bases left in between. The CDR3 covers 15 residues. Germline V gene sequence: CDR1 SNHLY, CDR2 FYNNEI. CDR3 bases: TGTGCCAGCAGTGGTCGCACAGAAGGCTACTATGGCTACACCTTC. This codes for CASSGRTEGYYGYTF.

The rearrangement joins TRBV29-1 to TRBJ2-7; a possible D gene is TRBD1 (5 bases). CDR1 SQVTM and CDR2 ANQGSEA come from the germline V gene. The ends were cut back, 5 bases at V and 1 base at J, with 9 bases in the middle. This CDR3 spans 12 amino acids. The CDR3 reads CSVRGRSYEQYF. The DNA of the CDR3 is TGCAGCGTTAGGGGCAGGTCCTACGAGCAGTACTTC.

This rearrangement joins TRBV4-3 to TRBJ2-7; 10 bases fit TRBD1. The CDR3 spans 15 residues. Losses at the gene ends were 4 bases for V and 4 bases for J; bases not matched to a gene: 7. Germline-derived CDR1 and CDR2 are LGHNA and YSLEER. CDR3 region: CASSPTPGQGYEQYF. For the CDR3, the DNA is TGCGCCAGCAGCCCTACCCCGGGACAGGGGTACGAGCAGTACTTC.

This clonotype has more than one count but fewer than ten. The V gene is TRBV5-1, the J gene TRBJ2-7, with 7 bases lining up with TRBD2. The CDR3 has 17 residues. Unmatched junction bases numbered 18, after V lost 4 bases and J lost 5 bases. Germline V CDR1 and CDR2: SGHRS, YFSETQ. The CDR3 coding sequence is TGCGCCAGCAGCCAGCGGACGGGGGGTAGGGATTTGGACGAGCAGTACTTC. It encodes CASSQRTGGRDLDEQYF.

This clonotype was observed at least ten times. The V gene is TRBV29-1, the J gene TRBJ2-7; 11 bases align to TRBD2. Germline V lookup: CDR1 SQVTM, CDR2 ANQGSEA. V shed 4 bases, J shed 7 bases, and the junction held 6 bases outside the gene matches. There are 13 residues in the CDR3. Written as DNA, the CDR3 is TGCAGCGTTGCGACTAGCGGGATGGGGGAGCAGTACTTC. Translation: CSVATSGMGEQYF.

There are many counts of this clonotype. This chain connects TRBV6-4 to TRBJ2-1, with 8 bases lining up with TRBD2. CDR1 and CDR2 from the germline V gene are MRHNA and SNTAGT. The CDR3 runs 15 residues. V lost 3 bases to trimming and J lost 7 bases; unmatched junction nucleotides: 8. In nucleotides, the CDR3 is TGTGCCAGCAGTGAGGAATTAGCGGGAAATAATGAGCAGTTCTTC. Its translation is CASSEELAGNNEQFF.

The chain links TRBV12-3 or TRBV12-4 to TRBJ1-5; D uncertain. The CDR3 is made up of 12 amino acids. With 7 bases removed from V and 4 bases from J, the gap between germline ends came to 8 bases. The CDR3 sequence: CASTRGNQPQHF. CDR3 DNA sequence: TGTGCCAGCACCCGGGGTAATCAGCCCCAGCATTTT.

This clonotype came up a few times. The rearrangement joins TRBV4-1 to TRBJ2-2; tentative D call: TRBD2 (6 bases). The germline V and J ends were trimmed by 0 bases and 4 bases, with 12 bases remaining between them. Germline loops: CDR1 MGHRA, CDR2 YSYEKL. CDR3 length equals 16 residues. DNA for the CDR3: TGCGCCAGCAGCCAAGAATCCAGCGGGTTCACCGGGGAGCTGTTTTTT. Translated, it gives CASSQESSGFTGELFF.

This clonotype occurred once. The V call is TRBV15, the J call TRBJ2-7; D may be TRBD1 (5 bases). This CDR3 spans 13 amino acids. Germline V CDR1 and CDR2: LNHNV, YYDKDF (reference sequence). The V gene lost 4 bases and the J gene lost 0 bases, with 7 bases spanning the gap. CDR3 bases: TGTGCCACCAGCAACAGGAACTCCTACGAGCAGTACTTC. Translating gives CATSNRNSYEQYF.

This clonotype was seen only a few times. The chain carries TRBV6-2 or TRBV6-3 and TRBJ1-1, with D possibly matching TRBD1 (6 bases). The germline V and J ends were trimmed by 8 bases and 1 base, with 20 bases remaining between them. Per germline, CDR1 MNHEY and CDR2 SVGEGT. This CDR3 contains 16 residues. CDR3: CASRGRLAAGNTEAFF. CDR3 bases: TGTGCCAGCCGGGGGCGGCTCGCCGCGGGGAACACTGAAGCTTTCTTT.

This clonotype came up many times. CDR3 in DNA: TGCAGTGCGAGACTAGCCGGTGTAGAGACCCAGTACTTC. This translates into CSARLAGVETQYF. The J gene is TRBJ2-5, the V gene TRBV20-1; TRBD2 agrees at 7 bases. The CDR3 has 13 residues. From germline, CDR1 is DFQATT and CDR2 SNEGSKA (reference sequence). V was clipped by 6 bases and J by 4 bases; unmatched bases: 8.

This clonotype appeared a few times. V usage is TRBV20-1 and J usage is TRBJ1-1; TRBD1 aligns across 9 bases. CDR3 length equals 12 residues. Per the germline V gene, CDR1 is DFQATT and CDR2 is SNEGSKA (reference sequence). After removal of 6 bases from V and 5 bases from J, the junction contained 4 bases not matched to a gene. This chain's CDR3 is CSATDRGTEAFF. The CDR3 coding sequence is TGCAGTGCCACGGACAGGGGTACTGAAGCTTTCTTT.

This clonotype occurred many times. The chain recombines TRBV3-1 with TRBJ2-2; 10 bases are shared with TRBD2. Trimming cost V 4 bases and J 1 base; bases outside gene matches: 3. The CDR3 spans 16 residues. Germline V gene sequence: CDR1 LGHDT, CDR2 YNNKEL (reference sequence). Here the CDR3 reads CASSRGLAENTGELFF. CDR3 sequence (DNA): TGTGCCAGCAGCCGAGGACTAGCGGAGAACACCGGGGAGCTGTTTTTT.

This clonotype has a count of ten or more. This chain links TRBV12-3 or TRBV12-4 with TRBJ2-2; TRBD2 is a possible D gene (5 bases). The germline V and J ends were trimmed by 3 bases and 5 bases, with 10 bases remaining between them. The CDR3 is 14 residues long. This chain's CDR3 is CASSFGELTGELFF. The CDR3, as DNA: TGTGCCAGCAGTTTCGGGGAATTGACCGGGGAGCTGTTTTTT.

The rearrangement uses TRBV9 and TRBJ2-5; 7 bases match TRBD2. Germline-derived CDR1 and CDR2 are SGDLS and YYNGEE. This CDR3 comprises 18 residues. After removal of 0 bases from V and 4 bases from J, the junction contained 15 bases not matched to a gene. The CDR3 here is CASSVVPLSAGDGETQYF. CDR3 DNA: TGTGCCAGCAGCGTAGTCCCCCTGTCGGCGGGAGATGGAGAGACCCAGTACTTC. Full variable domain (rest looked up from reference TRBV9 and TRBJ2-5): DSGVTQTPKHLITATGQRVTLRCSPRSGDLSVYWYQQSLDQGLQFLIQYYNGEERAKGNILERFSAQQFPDLHSELNLSSLELGDSALYFCASSVVPLSAGDGETQYFGPGTRLLVL.

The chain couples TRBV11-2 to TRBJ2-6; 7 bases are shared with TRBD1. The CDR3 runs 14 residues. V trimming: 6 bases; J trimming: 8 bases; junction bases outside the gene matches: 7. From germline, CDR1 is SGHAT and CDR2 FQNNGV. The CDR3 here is CASRAAGGTNVLTF. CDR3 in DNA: TGTGCCAGCAGGGCGGCAGGGGGAACCAACGTCCTGACTTTC.

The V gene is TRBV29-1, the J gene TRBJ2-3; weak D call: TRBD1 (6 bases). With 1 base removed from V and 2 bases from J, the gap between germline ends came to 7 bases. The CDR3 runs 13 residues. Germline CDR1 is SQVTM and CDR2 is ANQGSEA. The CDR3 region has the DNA TGCAGCGTTGAAGGACAGGACACAGATACGCAGTATTTT. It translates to CSVEGQDTDTQYF.

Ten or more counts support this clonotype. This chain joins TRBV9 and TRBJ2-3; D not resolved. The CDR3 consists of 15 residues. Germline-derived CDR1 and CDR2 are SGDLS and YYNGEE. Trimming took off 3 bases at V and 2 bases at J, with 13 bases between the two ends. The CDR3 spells CASSARRSHTDTQYF. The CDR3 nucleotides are TGTGCCAGCAGCGCCCGCAGGAGTCACACAGATACGCAGTATTTT. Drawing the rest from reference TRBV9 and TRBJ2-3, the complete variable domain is DSGVTQTPKHLITATGQRVTLRCSPRSGDLSVYWYQQSLDQGLQFLIQYYNGEERAKGNILERFSAQQFPDLHSELNLSSLELGDSALYFCASSARRSHTDTQYFGPGTRLTVL.

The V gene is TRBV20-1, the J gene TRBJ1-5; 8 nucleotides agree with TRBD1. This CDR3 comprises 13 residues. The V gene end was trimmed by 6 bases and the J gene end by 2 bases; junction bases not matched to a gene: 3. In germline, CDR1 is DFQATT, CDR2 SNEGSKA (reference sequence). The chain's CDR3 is CSAQGARNQPQHF. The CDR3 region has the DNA TGCAGTGCCCAGGGGGCCCGCAATCAGCCCCAGCATTTT.

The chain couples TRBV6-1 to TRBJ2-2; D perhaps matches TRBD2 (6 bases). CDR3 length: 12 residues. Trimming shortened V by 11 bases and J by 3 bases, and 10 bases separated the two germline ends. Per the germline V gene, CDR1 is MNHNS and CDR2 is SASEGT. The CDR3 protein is CAGGLDTGELFF. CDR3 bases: TGTGCCGGGGGACTGGACACCGGGGAGCTGTTTTTT.

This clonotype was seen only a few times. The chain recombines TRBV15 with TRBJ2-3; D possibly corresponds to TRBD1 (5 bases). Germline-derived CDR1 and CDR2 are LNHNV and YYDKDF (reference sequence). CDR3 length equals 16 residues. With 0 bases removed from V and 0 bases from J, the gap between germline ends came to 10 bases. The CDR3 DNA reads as TGTGCCACCAGCAGAGACAGGGATACTAGCACAGATACGCAGTATTTT. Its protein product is CATSRDRDTSTDTQYF.

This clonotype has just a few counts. DNA of the CDR3: TGCGCCAGCAGGCGTAACAGGGTTTCGAACACCGGGGAGCTGTTTTTT. Amino acid sequence: CASRRNRVSNTGELFF. The V gene is TRBV4-3, the J gene TRBJ2-2, with D tentatively TRBD1 (6 bases). This CDR3 has 16 amino acids. Germline assignment: CDR1 LGHNA and CDR2 YSLEER. V was clipped by 6 bases and J by 0 bases, with 14 bases between them.

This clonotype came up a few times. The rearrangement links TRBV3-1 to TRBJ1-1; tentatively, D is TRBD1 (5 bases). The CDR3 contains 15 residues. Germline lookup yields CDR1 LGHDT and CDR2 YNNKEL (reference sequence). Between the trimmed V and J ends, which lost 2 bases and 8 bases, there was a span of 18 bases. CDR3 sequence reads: CASSQKGRVPGEAFF. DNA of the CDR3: TGTGCCAGCAGCCAAAAGGGGCGCGTTCCCGGGGAAGCTTTCTTT.

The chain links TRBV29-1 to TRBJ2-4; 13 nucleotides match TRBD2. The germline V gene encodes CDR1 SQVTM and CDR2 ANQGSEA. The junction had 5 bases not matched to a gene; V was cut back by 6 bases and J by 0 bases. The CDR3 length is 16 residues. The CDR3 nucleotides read TGCAGCGTCGGACTAGCGGGAGCTAGAGCCAAAAACATTCAGTACTTC. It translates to CSVGLAGARAKNIQYF.